This T cell receptor (beta chain) emerged from a study of OX40 agonist ivuxolimab in advanced cancers. Study-wide points: With doses of 0.1 to 3.0 mg/kg, CD4+ and CD8+ blood T cells had undergone clonal expansion by week 6. CD8+ T cells averaged more expanded clones than CD4+. With doses of 0.1-3.0 mg/kg, partial responders showed among the lowest clonal expansion.

The cohort excluded patients with autoimmune disease history or systemic immunosuppression. The junction had 7 bases not matched to a gene; V was cut back by 0 bases and J by 6 bases. CDR1 SGHRS and CDR2 YFSETQ come from the germline V gene. The CDR3 consists of 16 residues. Measured with immunoSEQ multiplex PCR; TCRdb has only the in-frame clones, and not every one. This table has about 85,000 clones, 80% to 90% appearing once. With regard to this clone: The antigen remains undetermined.

This clonotype originated in an adult with an advanced solid tumor such as melanoma, head and neck, liver or kidney cancer. The chain recombines TRBV5-1 with TRBJ2-7, with 12 bases matching TRBD1. The sample here was CD4+ or CD8+ T cells sorted from blood, taken in a trial of the OX40 agonist ivuxolimab. The CDR3 DNA reads as TGCGCCAGCAGCTTGGAGGGGACAGGGGGCGCGGGCGAGCAGTACTTC. Protein sequence: CASSLEGTGGAGEQYF.